This T cell receptor beta chain originates from a study of blood T cell repertoires in COVID-19. At the level of the study: Samples came from the United States, Italy and Spain, spanning acute and convalescent COVID-19. Sample material is recorded as cDNA or gDNA derived from T cells, B-cell-depleted T cells, or PBMCs.

Study processing details: Scientists estimated how many nucleated cells there were by amplifying reference gene primers. The method was immunoSEQ multiplex PCR; TCRdb's version includes in-frame clones alone and lacks a portion of them. V and J calls and clone size are those listed in that table; D and trimming were worked out from the DNA. This sample has 150,000 to 200,000 clones, with around 85% found just once. Per the germline V gene, CDR1 is KGHSH and CDR2 is LQKENI. The CDR3 spans 15 residues. J was trimmed by 5 bases and V by 6 bases; bases with no gene match: 11. The chain has TRBV18 and TRBJ2-7, with 9 nucleotides matching TRBD1. The sequenced sample was peripheral blood. The receptor was derived from a man between 60 and 75 years old with active or convalescent COVID-19. The DNA of the CDR3 is TGTGCCAGCTCGCCAGGACAGGGGAGTCTTCACGAGCAGTACTTC. Residues: CASSPGQGSLHEQYF.